The sequence of this T cell receptor beta chain was determined in a study of T cells after posttransplantation cyclophosphamide. This clone has a single count. The table came from immunoSEQ multiplex PCR; TCRdb's copy has only in-frame clones and leaves some out. The sample comprises some 54,000 clones, approximately 94% of which are singletons, and 2.9% rests with the top ten. The ends lost 1 base at V and 3 bases at J; junction bases unmatched: 2. The CDR3 consists of 15 residues. CDR1 and CDR2 (germline): SEHNR, FQNEAQ (reference sequence). Material for sequencing was PBMCs. The origin of this receptor is a woman aged 30 to 39 in good health and a related stem cell transplant donor. The chain employs TRBV7-9 and TRBJ2-4; 8 positions agree with TRBD2. In DNA, the CDR3 is TGTGCCAGCAGCTTAGTCGGGGGGGACAAAAACATTCAGTACTTC. Its protein is CASSLVGGDKNIQYF.